Listed below are T cell receptor beta chains from one sample, sequenced in a study of blood T cells in healthy people across ages. TCRdb passed the 5' RACE reads through MiXCR, listing each CDR3 protein once. The top ten hold around a quarter of the sample, which has hundreds of thousands of distinct CDR3 sequences, around two thirds seen once. Sequencing was performed on blood. These receptors were collected from a man aged 30 to 45 in good health. The CDR3 runs from the conserved cysteine through the conserved F or W. The D gene is left open where the match is weak. For some rows the clone size is stated as once, few or many, or as a class when expanded; others skip it.

V	D	size	J	DNA	CDR3
TRBV29-1	NA	many	TRBJ2-6	TGCAGCGTTGGAAGGACAGCAGGCTCTGGGGCCAACGTCCTGACTTTC	CSVGRTAGSGANVLTF
TRBV15	NA	NA	TRBJ2-1	TGTGCCTCTCGCGGGGAAGGGGCTACGTGGAATGAGCAGTTCTTC	CASRGEGATWNEQFF
TRBV6-2/TRBV6-3	NA	NA	TRBJ2-7	TGTGCCACCCGGACGGGGGCCTACGAGCAGTACTTC	CATRTGAYEQYF
TRBV9	NA	NA	TRBJ1-1	TGTGCCGGCAGCGTATCATTGACGGGGCATATGAACACTGAAGCTTTCTTT	CAGSVSLTGHMNTEAFF
TRBV6-2/TRBV6-3	TRBD1	NA	TRBJ1-4	TGTGCCAGCAGTGACAGGGGAGATGAAAAACTGTTTTTT	CASSDRGDEKLFF
TRBV4-3	NA	NA	TRBJ1-2	TGCGCCAGCAGCCAAGATTTGAGAGAGAACTATGGCTACACCTTC	CASSQDLRENYGYTF
TRBV7-6	NA	once	TRBJ2-7	TGTGCCAGCAGCTTAGAAAGTTTCGAGCAGTACTTC	CASSLESFEQYF
TRBV12-3/TRBV12-4	NA	NA	TRBJ2-1	TGTGCCAGCAGATCCAGATACAATGAGCAGTTCTTC	CASRSRYNEQFF
TRBV4-2	NA	many	TRBJ1-4	TGTGCCAGCAGCCAACGGAATGAAAAACTGTTTTTT	CASSQRNEKLFF
TRBV6-5	NA	once	TRBJ2-5	TGTGCCAGCAGTTACTCGAGGACAAGACGTCAAGAGACCCAGTACTTC	CASSYSRTRRQETQYF
TRBV4-3	TRBD2	NA	TRBJ2-1	TGCGCCAGCAGCCAAGGCTTAGCGGGGGTGAATGAGCAGTTCTTC	CASSQGLAGVNEQFF
TRBV5-1	NA	once	TRBJ1-6	TGCGCCAGCAGTTCGACCGACAGACGGGGACCTTATAATTCACCCCTCCACTTT	CASSSTDRRGPYNSPLHF
TRBV9	TRBD1	NA	TRBJ1-4	TGTGCCAGCAGCCCAGGGGGAGGGCTGGCCTATAATGAAAAACTGTTTTTT	CASSPGGGLAYNEKLFF
TRBV7-2	NA	NA	TRBJ2-1	TGTGCCAGCAGCTTAGTCGCAGGGAGCTACAATGAGCAGTTCTTC	CASSLVAGSYNEQFF
TRBV6-1	NA	NA	TRBJ2-1	TGTGCCAGCAGTGAGTGGGGGGACGTAGAAAACAATGAGCAGTTCTTC	CASSEWGDVENNEQFF
TRBV5-1	TRBD1	few	TRBJ2-1	TGCGCCAGCAGCTTGGCCAATCAGACAGGGTTCAGCGAGCAGTTCTTC	CASSLANQTGFSEQFF
TRBV5-6	NA	NA	TRBJ1-1	TGTGCCAGCAGCCCTAGGGGGGGCCGGGCTGAAGCTTTCTTT	CASSPRGGRAEAFF
TRBV7-2	NA	NA	TRBJ2-5	TGTGCCAGCAGCCTAATAGGGCGTTCGCAGTACTTC	CASSLIGRSQYF
TRBV5-1	NA	few	TRBJ2-1	TGCGCCAGCAGCTTGGGGGGACTCTGGTTCTTC	CASSLGGLWFF
TRBV20-1	TRBD1	NA	TRBJ2-3	TGCAGTGCTAGAGATGCCGACAGGGGCACAGATACGCAGTATTTT	CSARDADRGTDTQYF
TRBV28	TRBD1	once	TRBJ2-7	TGTGCCAGCAGAAGGGACAGGGGAATCGCCTACGAGCAGTACTTC	CASRRDRGIAYEQYF
TRBV7-9	NA	NA	TRBJ1-5	TGTGCCAGCACCCTCGGGGCTTCTCAGCCCCAGCATTTT	CASTLGASQPQHF
TRBV10-3	TRBD1	many	TRBJ1-1	TGTGCCATCAGCCTGACAGGGCCCACTGAAGCTTTCTTT	CAISLTGPTEAFF
TRBV13	NA	NA	TRBJ2-2	TGTGCCAGCAGCTCCCCTAGCGGGGAGCTGTTTTTT	CASSSPSGELFF
TRBV7-9	NA	few	TRBJ2-1	TGTGCCAGCAGCTCTAGCCGGGACTCCTACAATGAGCAGTTCTTC	CASSSSRDSYNEQFF
TRBV7-2	NA	many	TRBJ2-5	TGCGCCAGCAGCCCGTCGGGAGAGACCCAGTACTTC	CASSPSGETQYF
TRBV25-1	TRBD1	few	TRBJ2-1	TGTGCCAGCAGTGGCCCCCCGGGACAGGGGGTAGATGAGCAGTTCTTC	CASSGPPGQGVDEQFF
TRBV20-1	NA	NA	TRBJ2-1	TGCAGTGCTAGGGGGGCAGTTTACAATGAGCAGTTCTTC	CSARGAVYNEQFF
TRBV7-9	NA	NA	TRBJ1-5	TGTGCCAGCAGCTTAGGGGACACTCAGCCCCAGCATTTT	CASSLGDTQPQHF